Shown below are 25 T cell receptor beta chains from a single sample sequenced in a study of OX40 agonist ivuxolimab in advanced cancers. The table came from immunoSEQ multiplex PCR; TCRdb's copy has only in-frame clones and leaves some out. The profile shows approximately 13,000 clones, around 76% of them singletons. The sequencing here drew on CD4+ or CD8+ T cells sorted from blood, taken in a trial of the OX40 agonist ivuxolimab. These TCRs come from an adult with an advanced solid tumor such as melanoma, head and neck, liver or kidney cancer.

This clone was seen just once. V is TRBV7-3 and J is TRBJ2-1; the D is unclear. V shed 1 base and J shed 0 bases, with 10 bases lying between them. This CDR3 region has 16 residues. In germline, CDR1 is SGHTA, CDR2 FQGTGA. CDR3 DNA sequence: TGTGCCAGCAGCTTAAGACGGACCAGCTCCTACAATGAGCAGTTCTTC. Translating it yields CASSLRRTSSYNEQFF.

The rearrangement uses TRBV27 and TRBJ1-2; TRBD1 matches at 11 bases. The junction had 1 base not matched to a gene; V was cut back by 0 bases and J by 7 bases. Germline CDR1 MNHEY, CDR2 SMNVEV (reference sequence). The CDR3 consists of 14 residues. CDR3 DNA sequence: TGTGCCAGCAGTTTATCCGGACAGGGGGCTGGCTACACCTTC. This gives the protein CASSLSGQGAGYTF.

The chain is built from TRBV7-9 and TRBJ2-1; 11 bases match TRBD2. Germline V gene sequence: CDR1 SEHNR, CDR2 FQNEAQ (reference sequence). The ends lost 1 base at V and 0 bases at J; junction bases unmatched: 5. CDR3 length equals 18 residues. The CDR3 DNA follows: TGTGCCAGCAGCTTAGGGCTAGCGGGAGGCCCCTCCTACAATGAGCAGTTCTTC. Amino acid sequence: CASSLGLAGGPSYNEQFF.

The CDR3 spells CASSQNTGGSQPQHF. The CDR3 DNA is TGCGCCAGCAGCCAAAACACAGGGGGCTCTCAGCCCCAGCATTTT. V gene TRBV4-1 combines with J gene TRBJ1-5; 9 bases map to TRBD1. This CDR3 is built from 15 residues. The ends lost 2 bases at V and 6 bases at J; junction bases unmatched: 5. Per germline, CDR1 MGHRA and CDR2 YSYEKL.

This clone was found a few times. This chain links TRBV27 with TRBJ2-7; 14 bases agree with TRBD2. Per germline, CDR1 MNHEY and CDR2 SMNVEV (reference sequence). After removal of 3 bases from V and 5 bases from J, the junction contained 3 bases not matched to a gene. The CDR3 consists of 15 residues. The CDR3 region has the DNA TGTGCCAGCAGTTTGGGACTAGCGGGGGCTAACGAGCAGTACTTC. Encoded protein: CASSLGLAGANEQYF.

The sample holds a few counts of this clone. The chain uses TRBV11-3 and TRBJ1-2; TRBD1 matches at 8 bases. CDR3 size: 16 residues. Germline assignment: CDR1 SGHNT and CDR2 YENEEA. J was trimmed by 2 bases and V by 0 bases; bases with no gene match: 5. The CDR3 DNA is TGTGCCAGCAGCTTAGAGGACAGGGCATCGAACTATGGCTACACCTTC. As protein: CASSLEDRASNYGYTF.

This clone was picked up a small number of times. V usage is TRBV11-1 and J usage is TRBJ1-1, with no clear D. Trimming stripped 1 base from V and 4 bases from J, with 4 bases between. Germline CDR1 SGHAT, CDR2 FQDESV (reference sequence). This CDR3 is built from 12 residues. The CDR3 region has the DNA TGTGCCAGCAGCTTAGACACCACTGAAGCTTTCTTT. This translates into CASSLDTTEAFF. The full variable domain, rest sourced from reference TRBV11-1 and TRBJ1-1, is EAEVAQSPRYKITEKSQAVAFWCDPISGHATLYWYRQILGQGPELLVQFQDESVVDDSQLPKDRFSAERLKGVDSTLKIQPAELGDSAMYLCASSLDTTEAFFGQGTRLTVV.

The J gene is TRBJ2-7, the V gene TRBV28; weak D call: TRBD2 (7 bases). The germline V gene encodes CDR1 MDHEN and CDR2 SYDVKM. CDR3 length: 15 amino acids. Trimming shortened V by 5 bases and J by 5 bases, and 19 bases separated the two germline ends. The CDR3 DNA reads TGTGCCAGCAGTGGGCGAGGGGGGGGAACCCACGAGCAGTACTTC. Amino acid sequence: CASSGRGGGTHEQYF.

In its sample, this clone was seen once. The J gene is TRBJ2-2, the V gene TRBV28; D not resolved. The V end lost 5 bases, the J end lost 0 bases, and 7 bases lay between the germline ends. The CDR3 length is 14 residues. The germline gives CDR1 MDHEN, CDR2 SYDVKM. DNA of the CDR3: TGTGCCAGCAGTCCCCATACGAACACCGGGGAGCTGTTTTTT. It specifies CASSPHTNTGELFF.

The V gene is TRBV28, the J gene TRBJ1-2; D possibly corresponds to TRBD1 (6 bases). The CDR3 totals 13 residues. CDR1 and CDR2 from the germline V gene are MDHEN and SYDVKM. The V and J ends lost 3 bases and 8 bases respectively, with 13 bases between them. The CDR3 region is CASSLGGAEGYTF. The CDR3 bases are TGTGCCAGCAGTTTGGGGGGGGCAGAGGGCTACACCTTC.

V usage is TRBV11-1 and J usage is TRBJ2-1; D may correspond to TRBD1 or TRBD2 (6 bases each). CDR1 and CDR2 (germline): SGHAT, FQDESV (reference sequence). The CDR3 loop spans 15 amino acids. Trimming took off 1 base at V and 8 bases at J, with 15 bases between the two ends. CDR3 bases: TGTGCCAGCAGCTTAGTTAGGACGGGGGCGGATGAGCAGTTCTTC. It yields the protein CASSLVRTGADEQFF.

Comment on this clone: This is likely an artifact of a read error, given a far larger clone one base away. The chain recombines TRBV30 with TRBJ2-7; D might be TRBD1 (6 bases). From germline, CDR1 is GTSNPN and CDR2 SVGIG (reference sequence). This CDR3 comprises 15 residues. DNA of the CDR3: TGTGCCTGGAGAGAATTCCAGGGGTTTAATTCACCCCTCCACTTC. As protein: CAWREFQGFNSPLHF.

The CDR3 DNA sequence: TGTGCCAGCAGTATAATTAGACTAGCGGGGGGGCCTGAGCAGTTCTTC. Residues: CASSIIRLAGGPEQFF. The chain carries TRBV28 and TRBJ2-1; 14 positions match TRBD2. V trimming: 5 bases; J trimming: 9 bases; junction bases outside the gene matches: 9. From germline, CDR1 is MDHEN and CDR2 SYDVKM. The CDR3 has 16 amino acids.

The chain links TRBV27 to TRBJ2-2, with 11 bases aligning to TRBD2. CDR3 length equals 15 residues. V lost 5 bases, J lost 6 bases, and 5 bases stayed unmatched. Germline-derived CDR1 and CDR2 are MNHEY and SMNVEV (reference sequence). CDR3 in DNA: TGTGCCAGCAGTCGTAGCGGGGGGGACGCCGGGGAGCTGTTTTTT. Amino acid sequence: CASSRSGGDAGELFF.

This clone appeared a single time. Here the CDR3 DNA reads TGCAGCGCCTATAGTAGGGCGGGGAGGAACACCGGGGAGCTGTTTTTT. Residues: CSAYSRAGRNTGELFF. J is TRBJ2-2 and V is TRBV29-1; TRBD2 might be the D (6 bases). Germline V gene lookup returns CDR1 SQVTM and CDR2 ANQGSEA. CDR3 length: 16 amino acids. Trimming removed 7 bases at V and 1 base at J, with 19 bases between.

This chain uses TRBV4-3 with TRBJ2-7, with 8 bases identical to TRBD2. V lost 4 bases to trimming and J lost 3 bases; unmatched junction nucleotides: 5. Germline CDR1 reads LGHNA; CDR2 reads YSLEER. CDR3 length equals 14 residues. DNA for the CDR3: TGCGCCAGCAGCCCCCGGACTAGCAACTACGAGCAGTACTTC. Amino acids: CASSPRTSNYEQYF.

V is TRBV6-6 and J is TRBJ1-5; D gene uncertain. The CDR3 extends over 16 amino acids. V lost 6 bases and J lost 2, with 17 bases in between. Germline assignment: CDR1 MNHNY and CDR2 SVGAGI (reference sequence). CDR3 residues: CASSYAGPAGNQPQHF. CDR3 nucleotide sequence: TGTGCCAGCAGCTACGCCGGTCCGGCGGGCAATCAGCCCCAGCATTTT.

The chain joins TRBV7-6 to TRBJ2-7; D is unresolved. The CDR3 runs to 15 residues. The V gene's germline CDR1 is SGHVS and CDR2 FNYEAQ. Trimming left V 1 base short and J 3 bases short, with 13 bases between. Here the CDR3 reads CASSLVSNDFYEQYF. The CDR3 DNA sequence: TGTGCCAGCAGCTTAGTATCGAACGATTTCTACGAGCAGTACTTC.

The rearrangement links TRBV11-2 to TRBJ1-2; tentatively, D is TRBD1 (6 bases). Germline V gene sequence: CDR1 SGHAT, CDR2 FQNNGV. The ends were cut back, 1 base at V and 0 bases at J, with 9 bases in the middle. The CDR3 is 15 amino acids. The CDR3 protein is CASSLGGGPNYGYTF. The CDR3 DNA is TGTGCCAGCAGCTTAGGGGGGGGCCCTAACTATGGCTACACCTTC.

The chain couples TRBV27 to TRBJ2-7; 10 bases fit TRBD2. Germline V gene sequence: CDR1 MNHEY, CDR2 SMNVEV (reference sequence). This CDR3 is 15 amino acids long. V dropped 5 bases and J dropped 4; count of bases not matched to a gene: 8. In nucleotides, the CDR3 is TGTGCCAGCAGTGCCCTAGCGGGAGTATTGTACGAGCAGTACTTC. Residues: CASSALAGVLYEQYF.

The chain joins TRBV10-1 to TRBJ1-1, with 10 bases matching TRBD1. Per the germline V gene, CDR1 is WNHNN and CDR2 is SYGVQD (reference sequence). CDR3 size: 15 residues. The J segment lost 4 bases and the V segment lost 2 bases, leaving 4 bases of the junction unmatched. The CDR3 nucleotides are TGCGCCAGCAGTGAGACGGGACAGGGGATCACTGAAGCTTTCTTT. Protein: CASSETGQGITEAFF.

This clone was found a few times. The genes are TRBV11-2 and TRBJ2-7; D possibly corresponds to TRBD1 (5 bases). The CDR3 has 14 residues. CDR1 SGHAT and CDR2 FQNNGV come from the germline V gene. V lost 1 base to trimming and J lost 2 bases, with 9 bases between them. The chain's CDR3 is CASSLGARAYEQYF. CDR3 nucleotide sequence: TGTGCCAGCAGCTTAGGTGCCAGGGCCTACGAGCAGTACTTC. Full variable domain (outside the CDR3, taken from reference TRBV11-2 and TRBJ2-7): EAGVAQSPRYKIIEKRQSVAFWCNPISGHATLYWYQQILGQGPKLLIQFQNNGVVDDSQLPKDRFSAERLKGVDSTLKIQPAKLEDSAVYLCASSLGARAYEQYFGPGTRLTVT.

V gene TRBV29-1 combines with J gene TRBJ2-7; 9 bases line up with TRBD1. The CDR3 runs 15 residues. J lost 4 bases, V lost 0 bases, and 7 bases had no gene match. Germline V lookup: CDR1 SQVTM, CDR2 ANQGSEA. The CDR3 DNA reads as TGCAGCGTTGAAGATATAGGACAGGGGCATTACGAGCAGTACTTC. It specifies CSVEDIGQGHYEQYF.

The chain carries TRBV19 and TRBJ2-3; D possibly corresponds to TRBD2 (6 bases). The CDR3 runs to 13 residues. Germline CDR1 LNHDA, CDR2 SQIVND (reference sequence). V lost 8 bases and J 7 bases, leaving 16 bases between the germline ends. DNA of the CDR3: TGTGCCAGTTGTGACCGGGACTGTAATACGCAGTATTTT. Protein sequence: CASCDRDCNTQYF.

This clone was counted once. J is TRBJ2-7 and V is TRBV6-1; 8 bases line up with TRBD1. The germline V gene has CDR1 MNHNS and CDR2 SASEGT. V lost 5 bases and J lost 4; bases outside the gene matches: 7. There are 14 residues in the CDR3. The CDR3 DNA is TGTGCCAGCAGTTTAGACAGGGGTCCGTACGAGCAGTACTTC. Protein sequence: CASSLDRGPYEQYF.